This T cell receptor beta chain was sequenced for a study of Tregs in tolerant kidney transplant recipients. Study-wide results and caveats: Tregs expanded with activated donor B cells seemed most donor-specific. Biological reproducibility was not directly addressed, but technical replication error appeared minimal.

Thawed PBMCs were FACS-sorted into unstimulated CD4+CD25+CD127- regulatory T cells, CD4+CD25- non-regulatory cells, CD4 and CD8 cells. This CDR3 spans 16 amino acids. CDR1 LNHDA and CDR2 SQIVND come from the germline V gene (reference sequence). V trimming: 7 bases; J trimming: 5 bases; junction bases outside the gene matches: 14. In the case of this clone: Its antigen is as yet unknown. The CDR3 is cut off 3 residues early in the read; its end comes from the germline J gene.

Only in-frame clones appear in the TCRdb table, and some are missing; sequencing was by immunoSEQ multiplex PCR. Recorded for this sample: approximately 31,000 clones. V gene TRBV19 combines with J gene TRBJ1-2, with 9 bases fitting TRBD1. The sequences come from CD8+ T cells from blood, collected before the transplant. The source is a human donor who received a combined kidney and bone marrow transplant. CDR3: CASTPTLRQGGYGYTF. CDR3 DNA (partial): TGTGCCAGTACCCCCACCCTCAGACAGGGGGGGTATGGC. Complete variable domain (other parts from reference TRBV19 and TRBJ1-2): DGGITQSPKYLFRKEGQNVTLSCEQNLNHDAMYWYRQDPGQGLRLIYYSQIVNDFQKGDIAEGYSVSREKKESFPLTVTSAQKNPTAFYLCASTPTLRQGGYGYTFGSGTRLTVV.